A selection of T cell receptor beta chains follows, all from one sample in a study of T cells after yellow fever vaccination. Via MiXCR, TCRdb re-called the 5' RACE reads, giving one row per CDR3 protein. The sample yields some 220,000 distinct CDR3 sequences, around 3.1% seen once. The specimen was CD4+ T cells sorted from PBMCs, collected 10 days after the yellow fever booster vaccination. The receptor set was obtained from a young man who received the YFV17D yellow fever vaccine. The CDR3 runs from the conserved cysteine through the conserved F or W. The D gene is left open where the match is weak. Where a row states a size, it is once, few, many or the class of an expanded clone; other rows omit it.

J: TRBJ2-3; V: TRBV24-1; D: TRBD1; size: .; CDR3: CATSETGTGTTDTQYF; DNA: TGTGCCACCAGTGAAACCGGGACAGGGACCACAGATACGCAGTATTTT
J: TRBJ2-3; V: TRBV7-2; D: .; size: many; CDR3: CASSLDHTQYF; DNA: TGTGCCAGCAGCCTGGATCATACGCAGTATTTT
J: TRBJ1-5; V: TRBV11-2; D: .; size: many; CDR3: CASSLDRGDQPQHF; DNA: TGTGCCAGCAGCTTAGATCGTGGGGATCAGCCCCAGCATTTT
J: TRBJ1-2; V: TRBV12-3/TRBV12-4; D: .; size: many; CDR3: CASSPSRDSGYTF; DNA: TGTGCCAGCAGTCCCTCCCGGGATAGCGGCTACACCTTC
J: TRBJ1-6; V: TRBV5-1; D: .; size: many; CDR3: CASSQEGYGTSPLHF; DNA: TGCGCCAGCAGCCAGGAGGGGTATGGCACTTCACCCCTCCACTTT
J: TRBJ1-2; V: TRBV6-4; D: TRBD1; size: few; CDR3: CASSDGGTGGAYGYTF; DNA: TGTGCCAGCAGTGACGGGGGGACAGGGGGTGCCTATGGCTACACCTTC
J: TRBJ1-2; V: TRBV12-3/TRBV12-4; D: .; size: many; CDR3: CASSSRGGYGYTF; DNA: TGTGCCAGCAGTTCCCGGGGGGGCTATGGCTACACCTTC
J: TRBJ2-5; V: TRBV5-1; D: .; size: .; CDR3: CASRKEGEETQYF; DNA: TGCGCCAGCAGAAAGGAAGGCGAAGAGACCCAGTACTTC
J: TRBJ1-2; V: TRBV6-2/TRBV6-3; D: .; size: many; CDR3: CASSLPRLNYGYTF; DNA: TGTGCCAGCAGTCTGCCCCGGTTGAACTATGGCTACACCTTC
J: TRBJ2-2; V: TRBV2; D: .; size: many; CDR3: CASAQSWALTGELFF; DNA: TGTGCCAGCGCTCAGAGCTGGGCCCTGACCGGGGAGCTGTTTTTT
J: TRBJ2-4; V: TRBV6-5; D: .; size: many; CDR3: CASSYSSDSSKNIQYF; DNA: TGTGCCAGCAGTTACTCTTCGGACTCTTCCAAAAACATTCAGTACTTC
J: TRBJ1-4; V: TRBV4-3; D: .; size: many; CDR3: CASSQEPPPNEKLFF; DNA: TGCGCCAGCAGCCAAGAACCGCCACCTAATGAAAAACTGTTTTTT
J: TRBJ1-2; V: TRBV20-1; D: TRBD1; size: .; CDR3: CSATRGVYGYTF; DNA: TGCAGTGCTACCAGGGGGGTCTATGGCTACACCTTC